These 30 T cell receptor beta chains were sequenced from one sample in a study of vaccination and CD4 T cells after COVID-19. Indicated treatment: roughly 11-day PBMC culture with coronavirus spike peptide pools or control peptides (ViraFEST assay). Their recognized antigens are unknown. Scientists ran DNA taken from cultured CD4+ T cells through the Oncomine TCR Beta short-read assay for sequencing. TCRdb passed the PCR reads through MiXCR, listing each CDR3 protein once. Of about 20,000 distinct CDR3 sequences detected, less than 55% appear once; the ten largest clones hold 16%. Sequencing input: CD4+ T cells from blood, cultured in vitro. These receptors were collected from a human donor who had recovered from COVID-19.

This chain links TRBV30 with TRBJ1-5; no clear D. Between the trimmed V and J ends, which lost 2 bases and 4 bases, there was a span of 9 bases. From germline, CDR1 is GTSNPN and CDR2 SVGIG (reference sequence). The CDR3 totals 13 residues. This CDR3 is CAWSSTLNQPQHF. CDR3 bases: TGTGCCTGGAGTTCCACGCTTAATCAGCCCCAGCATTTT.

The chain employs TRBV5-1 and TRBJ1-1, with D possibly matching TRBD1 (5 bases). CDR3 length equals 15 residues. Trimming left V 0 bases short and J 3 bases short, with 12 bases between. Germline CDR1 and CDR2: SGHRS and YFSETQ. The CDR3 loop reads CASSLDSGVHTEAFF. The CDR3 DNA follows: TGCGCCAGCAGCTTGGACTCGGGGGTTCACACTGAAGCTTTCTTT. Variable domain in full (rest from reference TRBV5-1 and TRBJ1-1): KAGVTQTPRYLIKTRGQQVTLSCSPISGHRSVSWYQQTPGQGLQFLFEYFSETQRNKGNFPGRFSGRQFSNSRSEMNVSTLELGDSALYLCASSLDSGVHTEAFFGQGTRLTVV.

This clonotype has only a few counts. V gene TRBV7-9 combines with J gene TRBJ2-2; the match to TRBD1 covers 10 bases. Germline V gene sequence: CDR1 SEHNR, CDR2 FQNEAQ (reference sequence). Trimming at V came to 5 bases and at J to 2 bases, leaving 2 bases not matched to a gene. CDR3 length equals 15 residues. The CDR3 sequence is CASSDRGRNTGELFF. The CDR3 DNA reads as TGTGCCAGCAGCGACAGGGGGCGTAACACCGGGGAGCTGTTTTTT.

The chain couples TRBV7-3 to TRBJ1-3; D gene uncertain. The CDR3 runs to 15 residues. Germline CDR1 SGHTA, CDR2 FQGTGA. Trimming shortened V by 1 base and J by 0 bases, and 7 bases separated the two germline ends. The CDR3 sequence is CASSLRGDSGNTIYF. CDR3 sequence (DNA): TGTGCCAGCAGCTTAAGAGGAGACTCTGGAAACACCATATATTTT.

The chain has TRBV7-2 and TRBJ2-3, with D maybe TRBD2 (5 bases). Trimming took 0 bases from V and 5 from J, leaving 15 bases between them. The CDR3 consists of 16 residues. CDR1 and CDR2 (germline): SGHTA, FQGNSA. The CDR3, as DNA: TGTGCCAGCAGCTTAGCCTCCCTAGCCAGTGGAGATACGCAGTATTTT. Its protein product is CASSLASLASGDTQYF.

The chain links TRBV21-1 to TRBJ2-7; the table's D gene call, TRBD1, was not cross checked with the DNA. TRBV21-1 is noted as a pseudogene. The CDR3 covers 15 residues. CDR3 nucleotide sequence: TGTGCCAGCAGCAAAGAGGGACAGGGGTCCTACGAGCAGTACTTC. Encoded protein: CASSKEGQGSYEQYF.

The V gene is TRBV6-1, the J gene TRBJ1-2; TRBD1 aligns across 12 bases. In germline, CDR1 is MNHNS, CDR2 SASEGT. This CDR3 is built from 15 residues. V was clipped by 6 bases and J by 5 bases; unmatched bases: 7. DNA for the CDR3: TGTGCCAGCAGGGGACAGGGGGCTTTAGGGTATGGCTACACCTTC. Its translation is CASRGQGALGYGYTF.

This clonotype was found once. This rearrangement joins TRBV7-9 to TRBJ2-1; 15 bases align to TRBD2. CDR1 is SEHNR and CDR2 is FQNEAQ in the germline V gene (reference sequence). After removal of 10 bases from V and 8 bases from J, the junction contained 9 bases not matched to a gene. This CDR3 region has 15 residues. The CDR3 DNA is TGTGCCATCCTGGGACTAGCGGGAGGATTGGATGAGCAGTTCTTC. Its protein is CAILGLAGGLDEQFF. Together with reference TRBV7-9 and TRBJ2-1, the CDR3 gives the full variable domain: DTGVSQNPRHKITKRGQNVTFRCDPISEHNRLYWYRQTLGQGPEFLTYFQNEAQLEKSRLLSDRFSAERPKGSFSTLEIQRTEQGDSAMYLCAILGLAGGLDEQFFGPGTRLTVL.

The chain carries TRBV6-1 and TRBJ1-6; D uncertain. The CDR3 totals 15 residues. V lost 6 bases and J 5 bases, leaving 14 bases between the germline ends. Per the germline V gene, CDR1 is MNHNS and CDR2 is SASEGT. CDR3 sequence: CASRLTYLDNSPLHF. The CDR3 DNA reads TGTGCCAGCAGACTGACATACCTCGATAATTCACCCCTCCACTTT.

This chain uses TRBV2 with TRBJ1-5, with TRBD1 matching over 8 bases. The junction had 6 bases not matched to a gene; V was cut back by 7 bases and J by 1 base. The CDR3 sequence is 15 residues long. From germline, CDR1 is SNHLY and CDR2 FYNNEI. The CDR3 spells CASNPGDRSNQPQHF. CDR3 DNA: TGTGCCAGCAATCCAGGGGACAGGAGCAATCAGCCCCAGCATTTT.

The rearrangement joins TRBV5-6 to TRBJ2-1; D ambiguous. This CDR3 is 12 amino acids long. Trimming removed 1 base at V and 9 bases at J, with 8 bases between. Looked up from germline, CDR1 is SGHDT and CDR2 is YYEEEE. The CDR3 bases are TGTGCCAGCAGCTTGAGCCGGAGTGAGCAGTTCTTC. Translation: CASSLSRSEQFF.

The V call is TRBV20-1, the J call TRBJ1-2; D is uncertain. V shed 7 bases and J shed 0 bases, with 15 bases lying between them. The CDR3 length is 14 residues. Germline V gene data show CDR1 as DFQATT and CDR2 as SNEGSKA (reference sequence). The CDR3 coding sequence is TGCAGTGGTCGAGGCAGCGACACTAACTATGGCTACACCTTC. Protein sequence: CSGRGSDTNYGYTF.

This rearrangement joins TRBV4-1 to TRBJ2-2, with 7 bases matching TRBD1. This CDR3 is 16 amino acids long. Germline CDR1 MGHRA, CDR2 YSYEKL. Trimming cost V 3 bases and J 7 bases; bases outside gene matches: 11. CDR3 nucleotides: TGCGCCAGCAGCCATCCACAGGGGTCCCTGGGCGGGGAGCTGTTTTTT. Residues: CASSHPQGSLGGELFF.

The CDR3 region has the DNA TGTGCCAGCAGTTACTCTCACAGTCAAGCGGTGGGGTACTTC. This translates into CASSYSHSQAVGYF. V usage is TRBV6-5 and J usage is TRBJ2-5; possibly TRBD2 for D (5 bases). V lost 0 bases and J lost 13, with 18 bases in between. Germline CDR1 MNHEY, CDR2 SVGAGI. The CDR3 consists of 14 residues.

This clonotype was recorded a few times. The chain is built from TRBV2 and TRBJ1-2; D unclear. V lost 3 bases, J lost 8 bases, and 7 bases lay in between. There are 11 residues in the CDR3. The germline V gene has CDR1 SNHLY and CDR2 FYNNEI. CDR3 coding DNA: TGTGCCAGCAGTGATCGAGCCGGCTACACCTTC. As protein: CASSDRAGYTF.

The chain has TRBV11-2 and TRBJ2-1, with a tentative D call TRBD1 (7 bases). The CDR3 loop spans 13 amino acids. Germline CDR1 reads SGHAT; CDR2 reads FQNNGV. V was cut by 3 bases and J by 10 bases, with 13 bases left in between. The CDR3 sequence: CASSFYGGGEQFF. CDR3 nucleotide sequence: TGTGCCAGCAGCTTCTACGGAGGGGGCGAGCAGTTCTTC. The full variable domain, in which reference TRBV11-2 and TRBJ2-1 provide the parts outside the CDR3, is EAGVAQSPRYKIIEKRQSVAFWCNPISGHATLYWYQQILGQGPKLLIQFQNNGVVDDSQLPKDRFSAERLKGVDSTLKIQPAKLEDSAVYLCASSFYGGGEQFFGPGTRLTVL.

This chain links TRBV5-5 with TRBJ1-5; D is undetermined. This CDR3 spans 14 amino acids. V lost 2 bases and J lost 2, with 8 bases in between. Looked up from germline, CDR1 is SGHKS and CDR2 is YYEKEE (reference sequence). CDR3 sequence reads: CASSFLSGNQPQHF. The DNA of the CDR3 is TGTGCCAGCAGCTTTCTCTCCGGCAATCAGCCCCAGCATTTT.

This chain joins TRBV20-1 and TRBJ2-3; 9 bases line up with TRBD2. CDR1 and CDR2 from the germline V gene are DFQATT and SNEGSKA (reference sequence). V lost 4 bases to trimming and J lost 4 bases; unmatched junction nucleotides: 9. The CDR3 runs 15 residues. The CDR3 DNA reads TGCAGTGCTAAGCCCCCTAGCGGGGAACCAGATACGCAGTATTTT. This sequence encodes CSAKPPSGEPDTQYF.

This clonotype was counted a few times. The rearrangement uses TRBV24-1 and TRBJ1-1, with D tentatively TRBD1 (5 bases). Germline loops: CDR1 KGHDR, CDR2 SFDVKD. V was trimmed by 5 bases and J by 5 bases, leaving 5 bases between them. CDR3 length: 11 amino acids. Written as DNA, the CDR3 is TGTGCCACCAGTGCAGGGACTGAAGCTTTCTTT. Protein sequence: CATSAGTEAFF.

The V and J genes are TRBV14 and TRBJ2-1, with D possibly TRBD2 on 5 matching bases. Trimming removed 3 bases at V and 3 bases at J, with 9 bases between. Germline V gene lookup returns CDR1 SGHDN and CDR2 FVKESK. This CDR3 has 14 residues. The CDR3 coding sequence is TGTGCCAGCAGCCAGAGCGGAAGCTACAATGAGCAGTTCTTC. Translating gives CASSQSGSYNEQFF.

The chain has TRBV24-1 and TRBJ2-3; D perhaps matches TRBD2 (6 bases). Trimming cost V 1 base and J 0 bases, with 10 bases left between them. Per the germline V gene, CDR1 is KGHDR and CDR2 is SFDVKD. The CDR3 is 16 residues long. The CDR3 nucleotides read TGTGCCACCAGTGATTTCTCGGGGGTAAGCACAGATACGCAGTATTTT. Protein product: CATSDFSGVSTDTQYF.

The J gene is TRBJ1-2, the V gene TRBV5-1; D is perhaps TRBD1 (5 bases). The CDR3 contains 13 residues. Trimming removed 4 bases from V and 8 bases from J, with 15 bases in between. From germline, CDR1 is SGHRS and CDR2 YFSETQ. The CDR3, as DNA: TGCGCCAGCAGCGTAGACAGTGTCTCCGGCTACACCTTC. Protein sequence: CASSVDSVSGYTF.

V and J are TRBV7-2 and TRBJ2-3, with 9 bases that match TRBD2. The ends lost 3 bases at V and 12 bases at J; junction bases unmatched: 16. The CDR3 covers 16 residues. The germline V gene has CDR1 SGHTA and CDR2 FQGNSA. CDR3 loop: CASSLGGVLAGKTQYF. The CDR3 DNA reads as TGTGCCAGCAGCTTGGGAGGTGTTCTAGCGGGAAAGACACAGTATTTT.

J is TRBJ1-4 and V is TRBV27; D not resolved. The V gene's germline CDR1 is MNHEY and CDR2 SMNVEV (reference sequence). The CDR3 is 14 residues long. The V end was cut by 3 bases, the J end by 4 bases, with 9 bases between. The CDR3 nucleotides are TGTGCCAGCAGTTTCTCTGGCCTTAATGAAAAACTGTTTTTT. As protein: CASSFSGLNEKLFF.

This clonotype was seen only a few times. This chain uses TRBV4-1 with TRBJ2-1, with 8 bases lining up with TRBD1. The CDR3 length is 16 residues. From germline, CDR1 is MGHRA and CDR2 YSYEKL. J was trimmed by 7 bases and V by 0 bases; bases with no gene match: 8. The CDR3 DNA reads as TGCGCCAGCAGCCAAGATGGGCAGGGGGCGCGTAATGAGCAGTTCTTC. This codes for CASSQDGQGARNEQFF.

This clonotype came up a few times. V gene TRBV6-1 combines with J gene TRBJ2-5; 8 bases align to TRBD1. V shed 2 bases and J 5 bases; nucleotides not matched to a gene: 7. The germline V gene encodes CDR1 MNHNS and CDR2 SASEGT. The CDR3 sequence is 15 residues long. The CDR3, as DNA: TGTGCCAGCAGTGAAACGGACAGGGCCTCCGAGACCCAGTACTTC. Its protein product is CASSETDRASETQYF.

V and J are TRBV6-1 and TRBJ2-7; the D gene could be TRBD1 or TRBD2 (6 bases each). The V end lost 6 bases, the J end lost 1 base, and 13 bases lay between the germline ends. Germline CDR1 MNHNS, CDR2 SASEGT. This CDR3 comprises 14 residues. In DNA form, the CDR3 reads TGTGCCAGCAGGGGCCGGGGGCAATCCTACGAGCAGTACTTC. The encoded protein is CASRGRGQSYEQYF.

The CDR3 loop is CASSYSWGRLDNSPLHF. DNA for the CDR3: TGTGCCAGCAGTTACTCTTGGGGAAGGTTGGATAATTCACCCCTCCACTTT. The chain combines TRBV6-5 with TRBJ1-6, with D uncertain. Per the germline V gene, CDR1 is MNHEY and CDR2 is SVGAGI. The CDR3 is made up of 17 amino acids. Trimming removed 0 bases at V and 5 bases at J, with 14 bases between.

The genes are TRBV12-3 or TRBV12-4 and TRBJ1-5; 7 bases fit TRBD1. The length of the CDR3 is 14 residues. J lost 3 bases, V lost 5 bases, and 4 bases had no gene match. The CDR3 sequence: CASSLGQINQPQHF. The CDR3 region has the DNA TGTGCCAGCAGTCTGGGACAGATCAATCAGCCCCAGCATTTT.

CDR3 loop: CASSSGQGWGYTF. CDR3 sequence (DNA): TGTGCCAGCAGCTCGGGACAGGGGTGGGGCTACACCTTC. The rearrangement joins TRBV28 to TRBJ1-2, with 10 positions matching TRBD1. The CDR3 has 13 residues. V was clipped by 6 bases and J by 8 bases; unmatched bases: 6. Germline CDR1 reads MDHEN; CDR2 reads SYDVKM.